This TCR beta chain was identified during a study of monozygotic twins with cystic fibrosis (dated by TCRdb to the early 2020s). At the level of the whole study: Barcoded libraries were prepared with around 15 PCR cycles from approximately 2.8 micrograms of fragmented DNA. Ten female and six male twin pairs, aged about 2.0 to 36.4 years (median roughly 9.3 years) and mostly children and adolescents, were included in the cohort. On the day blood was drawn, the twins' weight-for-height and FEVPerc (FEV1 disease centile) were ranked against those of the roughly 1,100 cohort participants. To assess genetic influence on V and J gene usage, the study compared TCR beta repertoires within and across 16 monozygotic twin pairs with cystic fibrosis. Data for three of the twin pairs had been reported earlier in a different context. What the authors observed across the whole study: V gene usage was most similar to the co-twin for 13 of 16 pairs, and J usage for 8 of 16 pairs, suggesting genetic constraints. Monozygotic CF twin pairs shared significantly more nucleotide-identical clonotypes within each pair than unrelated CF individuals shared with one another (P = 0.000026, Mann-Whitney). The cohort was small, and the number of shared CDR3s showed no association with age, concordance or disease severity. Simpson clonality tended to be low (median around 0.0095), which suggests a naive-dominated repertoire, although clonality was higher in the most severely affected patients.

Trimming accounts for 1 base at V and 4 bases at J, while the number of junction bases matched to no gene is 3. The germline V gene supplies CDR1 SGHVS and CDR2 FQNEAQ. There are 16 amino acids in the CDR3, from cysteine to phenylalanine inclusive. Here the CDR3 DNA is all that survives: 48 bases in frame from base 1. TCR beta CDR3 regions were amplified by multiplex PCR using the immunoSEQ immune profiling system, following the manufacturer's instructions. An Illumina NextSeq system was used for sequencing. The paper's processing steps were these. The immunoSEQ Analyzer platform handled processing of the sequence data, and clonality was calculated by taking the square root of Simpson's index of productive rearrangements. V and J usage similarity was measured by Jensen-Shannon distance, and CDR3 generation probabilities were computed with OLGA. The immuneACCESS database (August 2020) and VDJdb (December 2020) were searched for shared CDR3 sequences. The immuneACCESS repertoire file appears here via TCRdb, limited to in-frame rearrangements. These files lack a portion of the clones; in checked studies, under half of the deficit traces to unresolved V genes, and the cause of the others is not known. The V and J calls and clone size were taken over from that table, and D and trimming were inferred from the DNA. For this sample there are about 36,000 clones; 75% to 90% appear just once. The ten largest clones represent around 1.7% of the sample.

The twin pairs came from the European Cystic Fibrosis Twin and Sibling Study Cohort, which recruited patients from over 150 CF clinics across 14 European countries. Both zygosity and CFTR genotype were checked in-house, and zygosity was tested with multiplex PCR across nine short tandem repeat loci. Peripheral blood was sampled from each twin, with clinical parameters recorded on the day of blood sampling. Genomic DNA was isolated from peripheral blood cells with phenol/chloroform and kept in TE buffer at 4 degrees C. With respect to this clone: Its antigen is not yet known. No base-level quality is on record; no much larger clone is a single base apart.

Recombination connected TRBV7-8 to TRBJ2-1; TRBD2 agrees with 11 junctional bases. Sequencing was carried out using blood. This receptor was identified in a girl between 2 and 10 years old with cystic fibrosis. DNA sequence: TGTGCCAGCAGCTTAGTAGGGACTAGCGGATACAATGAGCAGTTCTTC. Its amino acids are CASSLVGTSGYNEQFF.